One T cell receptor beta chain is described in this entry. Its antigen is unknown. The sample is drawn from a study of CD8+ T cells in alopecia areata. Study-wide background: Patients took tofacitinib for 6 to 18 months, followed by 6 drug-free months. Broader study findings: Researchers report lesional scalp, most notably alopecia totalis/universalis, outstripped normal scalp in clonality.

CDR3 length equals 16 residues. Germline CDR1 reads LGHNA; CDR2 reads YNFKEQ. The trim removed 2 bases at V and 0 bases at J, leaving 5 bases unmatched. Reverse transcription of extracted RNA yielded cDNA, which provided the sequencing template. The method was immunoSEQ multiplex PCR; TCRdb's version includes in-frame clones alone and lacks a portion of them. The repertoire holds some 170,000 clones, with 67% as singletons. Collection of lesional scalp punch biopsies and peripheral blood was performed in alopecia areata patients. Both CD4+ and CD8+ T cells were separated by sorting PBMCs. Sequencing was performed on CD8+ T cells sorted from blood, taken at week 0. The receptor was isolated from a human donor with alopecia areata. V and J are TRBV4-2 and TRBJ2-7; 9 nucleotides match TRBD2. The CDR3 DNA is TGTGCCAGCAGCCAAAAGGAGCGGGGGGACTCCTACGAGCAGTACTTC. Translation: CASSQKERGDSYEQYF.